This T cell receptor beta chain came from a study of blood T cell repertoires in COVID-19. Study background: Specimens from acute and convalescent COVID-19 originated in the United States, Italy and Spain. T cells, B-cell-depleted T cells, or PBMCs provided the cDNA or gDNA that served as material.

Libraries were prepared by immunoSEQ multiplex PCR; TCRdb keeps only in-frame clonotypes and omits some of them. The table lists 100,000 to 150,000 clones, approximately 68% of them singletons, with approximately 2.3% in the top ten. Germline lookup yields CDR1 LNHDA and CDR2 SQIVND (reference sequence). CDR3 size: 15 residues. Trimming took off 7 bases at V and 1 base at J, with 16 bases between the two ends. The chain uses TRBV19 and TRBJ1-1; a weak D match, TRBD1 (6 bases). The TCR sequence derives from a woman in her seventies with acute or convalescent COVID-19. The sample comprised peripheral blood. CDR3 in DNA: TGTGCCAGTACCCGGGGGGGCAGCCCGAACACTGAAGCTTTCTTT. Translated: CASTRGGSPNTEAFF.